A single sample is the source of the 17 T cell receptor beta chains below, sequenced in a study of identical twins (TCRdb year 2016). The library was obtained by 5' RACE. Sequenced using an Illumina HiSeq 2000. TCRdb reprocessing: public reads trimmed at Q25 with fastp, clones called with MiXCR, in-frame beta chains kept. Identical CDR3 proteins give one entry, which carries the most common genes and DNA. The sample has approximately 620,000 distinct CDR3 sequences on record, about 9.4% of them singletons. The ten biggest clones cover approximately 0.89% of the sample. These sequences were also reported in another study, on yellow fever vaccine responses in identical twins.

The source material was PBMCs. The receptors originated from a woman under 30 in good health.

This sequence joins TRBV18 and TRBJ2-6; D call uncertain. V lost 6 bases and J 0 bases, leaving 9 bases between the germline ends. Germline CDR1 is KGHSH and CDR2 is LQKENI. This CDR3 contains 15 residues. DNA for the CDR3: TGTGCCAGCTCTCAAATGGGCTCTGGGGCCAACGTCCTGACTTTC. Translated, it gives CASSQMGSGANVLTF. Combining the CDR3 with reference TRBV18 and TRBJ2-6 gives the whole variable domain NAGVMQNPRHLVRRRGQEARLRCSPMKGHSHVYWYRQLPEEGLKFMVYLQKENIIDESGMPKERFSAEFPKEGPSILRIQQVVRGDSAAYFCASSQMGSGANVLTFGAGSRLTVL.

This clonotype was seen a handful of times. The rearrangement uses TRBV7-9 and TRBJ2-1, with 13 bases matching TRBD2. V was clipped by 5 bases and J by 10 bases; unmatched bases: 5. This CDR3 comprises 14 residues. Germline CDR1 and CDR2: SEHNR and FQNEAQ (reference sequence). The CDR3 nucleotides read TGTGCCAGCAGCGAGACTAGCGGGGGGCTCGAGCAGTTCTTC. Encoded protein: CASSETSGGLEQFF.

This chain connects TRBV2 to TRBJ2-5; perhaps D is TRBD1 or TRBD2 (5 bases each). This CDR3 contains 16 residues. Trimming removed 4 bases from V and 4 bases from J, with 19 bases in between. CDR1 is SNHLY, CDR2 FYNNEI, per germline. The chain's CDR3 is CASSGGLQTEGETQYF. CDR3 in DNA: TGTGCCAGCAGTGGGGGCCTCCAAACAGAGGGAGAGACCCAGTACTTC.

The J gene is TRBJ2-1, the V gene TRBV20-1; 9 bases are a match to TRBD2. J lost 4 bases, V lost 0 bases, and 10 bases had no gene match. From germline, CDR1 is DFQATT and CDR2 SNEGSKA (reference sequence). There are 17 residues in the CDR3. The CDR3 sequence: CSARDLNRLAGYNEQFF. The CDR3 DNA follows: TGCAGTGCTAGAGATCTCAATAGGCTAGCGGGATACAATGAGCAGTTCTTC.

There are many counts of this clonotype. The chain uses TRBV2 and TRBJ2-5; TRBD2 aligns across 12 bases. Germline CDR1 SNHLY, CDR2 FYNNEI. The CDR3 consists of 18 residues. V was pared by 4 bases and J by 5 bases, with 14 bases of the junction left unmatched. The CDR3 nucleotides are TGTGCCAGCAGTGGAGGCCAAACTAGCGGGGGGCGTGGGGAGACCCAGTACTTC. Encoded protein: CASSGGQTSGGRGETQYF.

The table lists this clonotype with a few counts. The rearrangement links TRBV27 to TRBJ2-7; D remains unclear. Trimming pared 5 bases from V and 5 bases from J, leaving 16 bases between. The CDR3 sequence is 14 residues long. The germline gives CDR1 MNHEY, CDR2 SMNVEV (reference sequence). Here the CDR3 DNA reads TGTGCCAGCAGTGCTTTCGGTGCTCGAAACGAGCAGTACTTC. Translation: CASSAFGARNEQYF.

This chain joins TRBV9 and TRBJ2-1; TRBD1 aligns across 7 bases. V was clipped by 4 bases and J by 6 bases; unmatched bases: 10. This CDR3 has 15 amino acids. The V gene's germline CDR1 is SGDLS and CDR2 YYNGEE. CDR3 bases: TGTGCCAGCAGCCCTTCAGACAGGGCGGTCAATGAGCAGTTCTTC. It translates to CASSPSDRAVNEQFF.

The chain combines TRBV20-1 with TRBJ2-1; 7 nucleotides match TRBD2. Germline V gene sequence: CDR1 DFQATT, CDR2 SNEGSKA (reference sequence). The V segment lost 1 base and the J segment 7 bases; nucleotides outside the gene matches: 4. The CDR3 length is 13 residues. The CDR3 coding sequence is TGCAGTGCTAGAGCGGCGGGAGAGAATGAGCAGTTCTTC. This translates into CSARAAGENEQFF.

This clonotype came up a few times. The J gene is TRBJ1-4, the V gene TRBV7-9; unclear D gene. The CDR3 has 15 amino acids. Germline V CDR1 and CDR2: SEHNR, FQNEAQ (reference sequence). Trimming shortened V by 0 bases and J by 7 bases, and 12 bases separated the two germline ends. Written as DNA, the CDR3 is TGTGCCAGCAGCTTAGCGATGGGGAAGGGTGAAAAACTGTTTTTT. It translates to CASSLAMGKGEKLFF.

The chain employs TRBV20-1 and TRBJ2-5; D is ambiguous. V gave up 1 base and J gave up 6 bases, with 3 bases separating them. The CDR3 totals 10 residues. The germline V gene encodes CDR1 DFQATT and CDR2 SNEGSKA (reference sequence). Written as DNA, the CDR3 is TGCAGTGCTAGAGGGCAGACCCAGTACTTC. Protein: CSARGQTQYF.

The gene calls are TRBV4-3 and TRBJ2-7; D might be TRBD1 or TRBD2, each matching 6 bases. Germline CDR1 reads LGHNA; CDR2 reads YSLEER. V dropped 1 base and J dropped 3 bases, with 22 bases sitting between them. The CDR3 sequence is 18 residues long. The CDR3: CASSQGRGIGGGRYEQYF. The CDR3 coding sequence is TGCGCCAGCAGCCAAGGTCGGGGGATAGGGGGTGGGCGCTACGAGCAGTACTTC.

This clonotype turned up a few times. This chain uses TRBV4-2 with TRBJ2-3; D may be TRBD1 (5 bases). V was clipped by 3 bases and J by 2 bases, with 9 bases between them. The CDR3 spans 14 residues. From germline, CDR1 is LGHNA and CDR2 YNFKEQ. The CDR3 loop is CASSQQGFTDTQYF. The CDR3 DNA sequence: TGTGCCAGCAGCCAGCAGGGTTTCACAGATACGCAGTATTTT.

V usage is TRBV29-1 and J usage is TRBJ1-1; TRBD1 might be the D (5 bases). The V gene lost 4 bases and the J gene lost 6 bases, with 12 bases spanning the gap. The CDR3 totals 12 residues. Germline CDR1 and CDR2: SQVTM and ANQGSEA. The CDR3 region is CSVVEGASEAFF. The CDR3 nucleotides read TGCAGCGTTGTAGAAGGGGCATCTGAAGCTTTCTTT.

The chain couples TRBV5-1 to TRBJ2-1; 10 bases are shared with TRBD2. The V gene's germline CDR1 is SGHRS and CDR2 YFSETQ. This CDR3 spans 16 amino acids. V lost 0 bases and J lost 6; bases outside the gene matches: 6. In nucleotides, the CDR3 is TGCGCCAGCAGCTTGGGGGGACTAGCGAGTGTCAATGAGCAGTTCTTC. Amino acid sequence: CASSLGGLASVNEQFF.

The rearrangement links TRBV27 to TRBJ2-2; 9 bases fit TRBD1. Germline V gene lookup returns CDR1 MNHEY and CDR2 SMNVEV (reference sequence). CDR3 length: 16 residues. The V segment lost 1 base and the J segment 7 bases; nucleotides outside the gene matches: 7. Written as DNA, the CDR3 is TGTGCCAGCAGTTTATACAGGGGGCGGGTTGGCGGGGAGCTGTTTTTT. The encoded protein is CASSLYRGRVGGELFF.

In nucleotides, the CDR3 is TGCGCCAGCAGCCAAACACCGGGACTAGCGGAGAATGAGCAGTTCTTC. Protein: CASSQTPGLAENEQFF. V is TRBV4-3 and J is TRBJ2-1, with 11 bases fitting TRBD2. The CDR3 is 16 amino acids. CDR1 and CDR2 from the germline V gene are LGHNA and YSLEER. The junction had 7 bases not matched to a gene; V was cut back by 2 bases and J by 7 bases.

The chain uses TRBV6-1 and TRBJ1-5; D gene uncertain. From germline, CDR1 is MNHNS and CDR2 SASEGT. The CDR3 contains 13 residues. V was trimmed by 7 bases and J by 4 bases, leaving 11 bases between them. The CDR3 loop is CASIARRNQPQHF. CDR3 sequence (DNA): TGTGCCAGCATTGCCCGGAGAAATCAGCCCCAGCATTTT.